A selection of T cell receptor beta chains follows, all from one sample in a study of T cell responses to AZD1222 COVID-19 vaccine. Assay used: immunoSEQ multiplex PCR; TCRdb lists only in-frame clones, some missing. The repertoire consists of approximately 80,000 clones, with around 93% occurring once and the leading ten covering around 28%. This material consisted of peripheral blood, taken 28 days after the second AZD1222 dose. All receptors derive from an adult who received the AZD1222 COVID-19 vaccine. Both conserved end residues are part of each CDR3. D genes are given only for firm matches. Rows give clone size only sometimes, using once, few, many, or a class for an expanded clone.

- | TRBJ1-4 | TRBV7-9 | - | TGTGCCAGCAGCCCTCCGCCCTCTAATGAAAAACTGTTTTTT | CASSPPPSNEKLFF
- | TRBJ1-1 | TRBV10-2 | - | TGCGCCAGCAGTGGTGAACAGGGCTCTCGTACTGAAGCTTTCTTT | CASSGEQGSRTEAFF
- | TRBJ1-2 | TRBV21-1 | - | TGTGCCAGCAGCAAACTTCCCCATAAACATGGCTACACCTTC | CASSKLPHKHGYTF
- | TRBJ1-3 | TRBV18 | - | TGTGCCAGCTCACGAGAGAGGTCTGGAAACACCATATATTTT | CASSRERSGNTIYF
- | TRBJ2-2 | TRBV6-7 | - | TGTGCCAGCCCCTCTCAGGGAAACACCGGGGAGCTGTTTTTT | CASPSQGNTGELFF
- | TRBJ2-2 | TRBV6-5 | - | TGTGCCAGCATTAAAGGGGTCACCGGGGAGCTGTTTTTT | CASIKGVTGELFF
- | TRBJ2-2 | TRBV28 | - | TGTGCCAGCAGTCCCCCTAGTATGAACACCGGGGAGCTGTTTTTT | CASSPPSMNTGELFF
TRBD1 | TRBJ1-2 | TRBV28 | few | TGTGCCAGCGGAACAGGGGGCTATGGCTACACCTTC | CASGTGGYGYTF
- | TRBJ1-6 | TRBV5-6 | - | TGTGCCAGCAGCTTGGCCCCGGCCGGAGCCCTCCACTTT | CASSLAPAGALHF
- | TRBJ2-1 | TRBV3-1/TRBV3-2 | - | TGTGCCAGCAGTCACGACCCCCAGGAGCAGTTCTTC | CASSHDPQEQFF
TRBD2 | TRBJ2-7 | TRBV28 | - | TGTGCCAGCAGGGCTAGCGGGAGCTACGAGCAGTACTTC | CASRASGSYEQYF
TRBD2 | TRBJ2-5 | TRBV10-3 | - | TGTGCCATCAATTCCGGGAGGGCCGCAGAGACCCAGTACTTC | CAINSGRAAETQYF
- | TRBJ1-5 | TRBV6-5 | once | TGTGCCAGCACGAATCCGAATCAGCCCCAGCATTTT | CASTNPNQPQHF
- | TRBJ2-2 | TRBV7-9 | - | TGTGCCAGCAGCGACGACCGGGGGTGGGATTCCGGGGAGCTGTTTTTT | CASSDDRGWDSGELFF
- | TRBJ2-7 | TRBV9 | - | TGTGCCAGCAGCCCCCACGGGGGCGGCGTTTCCTACGAGCAGTACTTC | CASSPHGGGVSYEQYF
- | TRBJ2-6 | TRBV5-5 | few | TGTGCCAGCAGCCCACCCAGGGTATCTGGGGCCAACGTCCTGACTTTC | CASSPPRVSGANVLTF
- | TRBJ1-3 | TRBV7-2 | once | TGTGCCAGCAGCTTAGTAAATAGTGGAAACACCATATATTTT | CASSLVNSGNTIYF
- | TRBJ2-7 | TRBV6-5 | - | TGTGCCAGCCGGGGGTCCGGGAGCGAGCAGTACTTC | CASRGSGSEQYF
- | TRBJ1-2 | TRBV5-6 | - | TGTGCCAGCAGCTTACAGGGAGGGGGCTACACCTTC | CASSLQGGGYTF
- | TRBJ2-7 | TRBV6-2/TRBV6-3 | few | TGTGCCAGCAGTTTGGACCCGGGCAGCTCCTACGAGCAGTACTTC | CASSLDPGSSYEQYF
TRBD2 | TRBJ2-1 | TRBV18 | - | TGTGCCAGCTTCAGCGGGAGTTCGGACAATGAGCAGTTCTTC | CASFSGSSDNEQFF
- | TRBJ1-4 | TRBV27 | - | TGTGCCAGCAGTTTAGGGGCAGGGGATGAAAAACTGTTTTTT | CASSLGAGDEKLFF
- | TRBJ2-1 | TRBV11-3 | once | TGTGCCAGCAGCTTCCTACCTCCTACGAGCTCCTACAATGAGCAGTTCTTC | CASSFLPPTSSYNEQFF
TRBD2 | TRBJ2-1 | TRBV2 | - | TGTGCCAGCAGTGCGGCTAGCGGGAGCCTAGCCAATGAGCAGTTCTTC | CASSAASGSLANEQFF
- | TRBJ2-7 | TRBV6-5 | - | TGTGCCAGCAGTTACTCGACAGCAAGCTCCTACGAGCAGTACTTC | CASSYSTASSYEQYF
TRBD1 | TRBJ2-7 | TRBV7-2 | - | TGTGCCAGCAGCCCCGACGTGACAGGGTCAGGGTACGAGCAGTACTTC | CASSPDVTGSGYEQYF
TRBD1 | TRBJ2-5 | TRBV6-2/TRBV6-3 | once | TGTGCCAGCAGCCTAGTGGAAGGGGGCACTGAGACCCAGTACTTC | CASSLVEGGTETQYF
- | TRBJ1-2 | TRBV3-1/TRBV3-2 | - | TGTGCCAGCAGCCAACCAAACGACTATGGCTACACCTTC | CASSQPNDYGYTF
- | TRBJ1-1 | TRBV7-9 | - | TGTGCCAGCAGCTTAGCGCAGGGGAACACTGAAGCTTTCTTT | CASSLAQGNTEAFF
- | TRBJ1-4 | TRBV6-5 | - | TGTGCCAGCAGTTACGGGGGTTTAGGGGATGAAAAACTGTTTTTT | CASSYGGLGDEKLFF
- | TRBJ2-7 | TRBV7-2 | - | TGTGCCAGCAGCTTAGCGGGAAGATACGAGCAGTACTTC | CASSLAGRYEQYF
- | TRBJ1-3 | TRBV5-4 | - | TGTGCCAGCAGCTTGAGGGGGGGGGCTGGAAACACCATATATTTT | CASSLRGGAGNTIYF
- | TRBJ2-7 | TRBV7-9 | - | TGTGCCAGCAGGGCGGGAACCGTCTACGAGCAGTACTTC | CASRAGTVYEQYF
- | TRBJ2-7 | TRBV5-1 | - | TGCGCCAGCAGCTTGGCTGCACGGAACGAGCAGTACTTC | CASSLAARNEQYF
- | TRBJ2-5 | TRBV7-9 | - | TGTGCCAGCTTTTTTCAGGAGCAAGAGACCCAGTACTTC | CASFFQEQETQYF
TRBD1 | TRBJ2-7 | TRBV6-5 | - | TGTGCCAGCATCGACCACAGGGGGCCCTACGAGCAGTACTTC | CASIDHRGPYEQYF
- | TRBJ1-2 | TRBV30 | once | TGTGCCTGGACTAAACCCCCCACAGGCCCCTATGGCTACACCTTC | CAWTKPPTGPYGYTF
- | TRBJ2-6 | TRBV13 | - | TGTGCCAGCAGCTTATTGGGCAGGGGTGGCGGGGCCAACGTCCTGACTTTC | CASSLLGRGGGANVLTF
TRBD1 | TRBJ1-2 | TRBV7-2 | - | TGTGCCAGCAGCTTAGGGACAGGGCCGCTCTATGGCTACACCTTC | CASSLGTGPLYGYTF
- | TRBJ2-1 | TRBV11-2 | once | TGTGCCAGCAGGGGGACTCGGCGGGCAAATGAGCAGTTCTTC | CASRGTRRANEQFF
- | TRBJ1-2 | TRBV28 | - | TGTGCCAGCAGTTTAGACTATGGCTACACCTTC | CASSLDYGYTF
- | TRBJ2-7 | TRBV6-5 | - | TGTGCCAGCAGTTACTCGTTTGAGCAGTACTTC | CASSYSFEQYF